A single sample is the source of the 10 T cell receptor beta chains below, sequenced in a study of long-term antiretroviral therapy in people with HIV. The libraries were made with immunoSEQ v3.0 at survey level. Profiling relied on immunoSEQ multiplex PCR, and the TCRdb table lists in-frame clones only, not all of them. The profile shows some 28,000 clones, approximately 90% of them singletons. This material consisted of unsorted PBMCs, taken 0.5 years after starting antiretroviral therapy. Source of these receptors: a woman between 18 and 29 years old with HIV.

The chain is built from TRBV5-1 and TRBJ2-4; D is possibly TRBD1 (7 bases). CDR3 size: 16 residues. Trimming took 0 bases from V and 3 from J, leaving 13 bases between them. The germline V gene encodes CDR1 SGHRS and CDR2 YFSETQ. The CDR3 DNA sequence: TGCGCCAGCAGCTTGGGGTCAGGGGGGAGCAAAAACATTCAGTACTTC. It translates to CASSLGSGGSKNIQYF.

On this clone: Different DNA sequences within this sample yield the same CDR3. The genes are TRBV27 and TRBJ1-1; D unclear. Germline V gives CDR1 MNHEY, CDR2 SMNVEV (reference sequence). The CDR3 runs to 13 residues. V was pared by 1 base and J by 1 base, with 4 bases between. The CDR3 sequence is CASSLFGNTEAFF. CDR3 coding DNA: TGTGCCAGCAGTTTATTCGGGAACACTGAAGCTTTCTTT.

Here the CDR3 DNA reads TGTGCCAGCAGCATTGGGGGGACGCATAGTTCCTACGAGCAGTACTTC. This gives the protein CASSIGGTHSSYEQYF. The chain employs TRBV7-2 and TRBJ2-5; possible D gene TRBD2, 6 bases. The end of the DNA aligns better with TRBJ2-7, so the J call may be wrong. The CDR3 has 16 residues. The germline gives CDR1 SGHTA, CDR2 FQGNSA.

V usage is TRBV29-1 and J usage is TRBJ2-2; 9 bases line up with TRBD2. The V and J ends lost 6 bases and 1 base, in that order; junction bases with no gene match: 6. Germline V gene lookup returns CDR1 SQVTM and CDR2 ANQGSEA. This CDR3 has 15 residues. The DNA of the CDR3 is TGCAGCGTGTTAGCGGGGGTAAGGAACACCGGGGAGCTGTTTTTT. It translates to CSVLAGVRNTGELFF.

The J gene is TRBJ2-1, the V gene TRBV5-5, with TRBD1 matching over 9 bases. The germline V gene has CDR1 SGHKS and CDR2 YYEKEE (reference sequence). This CDR3 comprises 18 residues. Trimming at V came to 5 bases and at J to 0 bases, leaving 12 bases not matched to a gene. The CDR3 region is CASRPRTGASSSYNEQFF. DNA for the CDR3: TGTGCCAGCAGACCCAGGACAGGGGCTTCAAGCTCCTACAATGAGCAGTTCTTC.

The chain uses TRBV6-1 and TRBJ2-7, with TRBD1 matching over 10 bases. Germline CDR1 MNHNS, CDR2 SASEGT. The CDR3 length is 15 residues. J gave up 3 bases and V 2 bases, and 4 bases lay outside the gene matches. The CDR3 region is CASSEQWTGGYEQYF. The CDR3 DNA follows: TGTGCCAGCAGTGAACAATGGACAGGGGGCTACGAGCAGTACTTC.

V gene TRBV6-1 combines with J gene TRBJ1-1; D remains ambiguous. Germline lookup yields CDR1 MNHNS and CDR2 SASEGT. The CDR3 runs to 13 residues. With 3 bases removed from V and 1 base from J, the gap between germline ends came to 6 bases. The CDR3 nucleotides read TGTGCCAGCAGTGAGCACAGGAACACTGAAGCTTTCTTT. This sequence encodes CASSEHRNTEAFF.

This clone was seen a single time. This chain joins TRBV5-8 and TRBJ2-3; D remains unclear. This CDR3 spans 14 amino acids. Germline lookup yields CDR1 SGHTS and CDR2 YDEGEE. The V end was cut by 0 bases, the J end by 0 bases, with 5 bases between. The CDR3 loop reads CASSLGVSTDTQYF. CDR3 nucleotide sequence: TGTGCCAGCAGCTTGGGTGTTAGCACAGATACGCAGTATTTT.

The CDR3, as DNA: TGTGCCAGCAGCTTAGACTACCGGGGTTGGGCTGGAGATTCGCGTAATGAGCAGTTCTTC. Translating gives CASSLDYRGWAGDSRNEQFF. This chain connects TRBV11-2 to TRBJ2-1; a weak D match, TRBD2 (5 bases). V gave up 0 bases and J gave up 7 bases, with 28 bases separating them. Germline V lookup: CDR1 SGHAT, CDR2 FQNNGV. This CDR3 has 20 amino acids.

CDR3 nucleotide sequence: TGTGCCAGCAGCACCCTGCCGATGGTGGAGGGGGGGCTGTTTTTT. Translated: CASSTLPMVEGGLFF. This chain connects TRBV21-1 to TRBJ2-2. TRBV21-1 is deemed a pseudogene. This CDR3 is 15 amino acids long.